This T cell receptor (beta chain) emerged from a study of T cell responses to AZD1222 COVID-19 vaccine. Only in-frame clones appear in the TCRdb table, and some are missing; sequencing was by immunoSEQ multiplex PCR. The data show 120,000 to 150,000 clones, with about nine tenths seen just once and 3.5% to 4% held by the top ten. Broader study findings: Females made up more of the donors, who were largely white British, and clonal diversity may have come out too low. There were vaccine-associated CD4 TCRs across spike, dominant at 160-218 and 743-854. Within unmutated variant regions lay the reported targets of nearly half of spike-specific TCRs.

A remark on this clone: Its antigen is unknown.

The clonotype comes from an adult who received the AZD1222 COVID-19 vaccine. Sequences were derived from peripheral blood, sampled 28 days after the second AZD1222 dose.

The CDR3 protein is CASSPGVGAGELFF. The CDR3 coding sequence is TGTGCCAGCAGCCCGGGGGTGGGCGCCGGGGAGCTGTTTTTT. The chain uses TRBV5-4 and TRBJ2-2, with D perhaps matching TRBD2 (6 bases). The CDR3 totals 14 residues. Germline CDR1 and CDR2: SGHNT and YYREEE (reference sequence). Trimming removed 4 bases from V and 6 bases from J, with 13 bases in between.